These 27 T cell receptor beta chains were sequenced from one sample in a study of a mutant IDH1 vaccine in newly diagnosed glioma. The protocol was immunoSEQ multiplex PCR, while the TCRdb copy is restricted to in-frame clones and leaves out a portion. The sample shows over 75,000 clones, 80% to 90% of them seen only once. Regarding time point: baseline, week 1 (first vaccination visit). This sample's treatment: pre-vaccination baseline after standard-of-care therapy. The sample here was PBMCs, taken from a glioma patient treated with radiotherapy, temozolomide or both. Receptor source: a woman between 45 and 60 years old with glioma.

The rearrangement links TRBV10-2 to TRBJ1-3, with D tentatively TRBD1 (6 bases). The CDR3 runs 14 residues. Trimming took off 8 bases at V and 0 bases at J, with 11 bases between the two ends. The V gene's germline CDR1 is WSHSY and CDR2 SAAADI. In DNA, the CDR3 is TGCGCCAGCCGGGACACCACCTCTGGAAACACCATATATTTT. Encoded protein: CASRDTTSGNTIYF.

The rearrangement uses TRBV5-1 and TRBJ2-1; D is uncertain. This CDR3 is 15 amino acids long. V lost 0 bases, J lost 3 bases, and 10 bases lay in between. Per germline, CDR1 SGHRS and CDR2 YFSETQ. DNA of the CDR3: TGCGCCAGCAGCTTGGCCTACGGGCGCTACAATGAGCAGTTCTTC. It specifies CASSLAYGRYNEQFF.

This rearrangement joins TRBV18 to TRBJ2-7, with TRBD1 matching 9 bases. The germline CDR1 and CDR2 sequences are KGHSH and LQKENI. The CDR3 has 14 residues. Trimming took 3 bases from V and 3 from J; bases not matched to a gene: 3. CDR3 sequence: CASSPPGQGYEQYF. The DNA for the CDR3 is TGTGCCAGCTCACCCCCGGGACAGGGCTACGAGCAGTACTTC.

CDR3 bases: TGTGCCAGCAGTTTATCGCTCAGCCTGAACACTGAAGCTTTCTTT. Amino acids: CASSLSLSLNTEAFF. The chain carries TRBV28 and TRBJ1-1, with no clear D. Between the trimmed V and J ends, which lost 1 base and 0 bases, there was a span of 9 bases. Germline values: CDR1 MDHEN, CDR2 SYDVKM. This CDR3 has 15 residues.

As to this clone: Other DNA variants within this sample encode the same CDR3. The chain employs TRBV4-1 and TRBJ2-1, with D unclear. Trimming stripped 3 bases from V and 4 bases from J, with 10 bases between. Looked up from germline, CDR1 is MGHRA and CDR2 is YSYEKL. The CDR3 runs 14 residues. In DNA form, the CDR3 reads TGCGCCAGCAGCCAGGCAAGCATATACAATGAGCAGTTCTTC. Translated: CASSQASIYNEQFF.

This chain connects TRBV2 to TRBJ1-3; TRBD1 might be the D (5 bases). The germline V gene has CDR1 SNHLY and CDR2 FYNNEI. Between the trimmed V and J ends, which lost 7 bases and 3 bases, there was a span of 19 bases. The length of the CDR3 is 16 residues. The CDR3: CASIRARDLGGNTIYF. Here the CDR3 DNA reads TGTGCCAGCATTCGCGCCCGGGACCTGGGTGGAAACACCATATATTTT.

The chain joins TRBV10-3 to TRBJ1-2; 8 nucleotides align to TRBD1. CDR1 and CDR2 from the germline V gene are ENHRY and SYGVKD. V dropped 2 bases and J dropped 4; count of bases not matched to a gene: 9. The CDR3 covers 16 residues. In DNA form, the CDR3 reads TGTGCCATCAGTGAGCGTGCGGGACAGGCGATCTATGGCTACACCTTC. Residues: CAISERAGQAIYGYTF.

The chain is built from TRBV2 and TRBJ2-7; D not certain. V was pared by 6 bases and J by 3 bases, with 6 bases between. CDR1 and CDR2 (germline): SNHLY, FYNNEI. The CDR3 has 11 amino acids. The DNA for the CDR3 is TGTGCCAGCAGAGTTTACTACGAGCAGTACTTC. Protein product: CASRVYYEQYF.

The chain joins TRBV30 to TRBJ2-7, with D maybe TRBD1 (5 bases). The length of the CDR3 is 14 residues. Germline V gene data show CDR1 as GTSNPN and CDR2 as SVGIG (reference sequence). With 4 bases removed from V and 0 bases from J, the gap between germline ends came to 13 bases. The CDR3 DNA reads TGTGCCTGGACAAACAGGCTACACTCCTACGAGCAGTACTTC. The encoded protein is CAWTNRLHSYEQYF.

The chain couples TRBV6-1 to TRBJ1-5; a weak D match, TRBD1 (5 bases). The CDR3 loop spans 15 amino acids. The germline CDR1 and CDR2 sequences are MNHNS and SASEGT. V shed 3 bases and J shed 3 bases, with 12 bases lying between them. The CDR3 bases are TGTGCCAGCAGTGAGCAAGGGGCAAACAATCAGCCCCAGCATTTT. Its translation is CASSEQGANNQPQHF.

The V gene is TRBV6-1, the J gene TRBJ1-1; 11 nucleotides match TRBD1. Germline V gene data show CDR1 as MNHNS and CDR2 as SASEGT. V was pared by 2 bases and J by 4 bases, with 9 bases of the junction left unmatched. The CDR3 length is 17 residues. The CDR3 region is CASSEFAIGTGGTEAFF. The DNA for the CDR3 is TGTGCCAGCAGTGAATTCGCCATTGGGACAGGGGGCACTGAAGCTTTCTTT.

The V gene is TRBV18, the J gene TRBJ2-3, with a possible D match to TRBD2 (5 bases). The CDR3 has 15 amino acids. The germline V gene has CDR1 KGHSH and CDR2 LQKENI. With 3 bases removed from V and 0 bases from J, the gap between germline ends came to 10 bases. The chain's CDR3 is CASSPFRESTDTQYF. The CDR3 bases are TGTGCCAGCTCACCCTTCCGGGAAAGCACAGATACGCAGTATTTT.

The chain joins TRBV5-1 to TRBJ2-1, with 9 bases fitting TRBD2. In germline, CDR1 is SGHRS, CDR2 YFSETQ. The J segment lost 2 bases and the V segment lost 2 bases, leaving 2 bases of the junction unmatched. The CDR3 runs to 15 residues. The CDR3 spells CASSLVAGAYNEQFF. DNA of the CDR3: TGCGCCAGCAGCTTAGTAGCGGGAGCCTACAATGAGCAGTTCTTC.

The chain combines TRBV29-1 with TRBJ2-7; no clear D. The germline V and J ends were trimmed by 7 bases and 0 bases, with 7 bases remaining between them. CDR1 and CDR2 (germline): SQVTM, ANQGSEA. CDR3 length equals 11 residues. The CDR3 loop is CSAGDSYEQYF. The DNA of the CDR3 is TGCAGCGCTGGGGACTCCTACGAGCAGTACTTC.

The chain combines TRBV30 with TRBJ2-5; D gene ambiguous. Trimming left V 4 bases short and J 10 bases short, with 19 bases between. The CDR3 totals 13 residues. Per germline, CDR1 GTSNPN and CDR2 SVGIG (reference sequence). CDR3 DNA sequence: TGTGCCTGGACGGTTTTCGCGCAGCCGGTCCAGTACTTC. It translates to CAWTVFAQPVQYF.

The genes are TRBV5-1 and TRBJ2-7; D is undetermined. Trimming shortened V by 4 bases and J by 3 bases, and 8 bases separated the two germline ends. The germline gives CDR1 SGHRS, CDR2 YFSETQ. The CDR3 length is 12 residues. CDR3: CASSGEGYEQYF. Written as DNA, the CDR3 is TGCGCCAGCAGCGGCGAAGGCTACGAGCAGTACTTC.

On this clone itself: One end of the junction does not line up with germline, which may come from a read error. The chain combines TRBV7-7 with TRBJ2-7, with D uncertain. CDR3 length: 13 amino acids. Germline V gene lookup returns CDR1 SSHAT and CDR2 FNYEAQ (reference sequence). The CDR3 region is CASSYRESYEQYF. The CDR3 region has the DNA TGTGCTAGCAGCTATAGGGAATCCTACGAGCAGTACTTC.

The CDR3 region is CASSLGRGDTGELFF. CDR3 nucleotides: TGTGCCAGCAGCTTGGGTAGGGGAGACACCGGGGAGCTGTTTTTT. The chain carries TRBV5-8 and TRBJ2-2; D is tentatively TRBD1 or TRBD2 (5 bases each). V was shortened by 0 bases and J by 3 bases, with 9 bases between the two germline ends. This CDR3 spans 15 amino acids. CDR1 and CDR2 (germline): SGHTS, YDEGEE.

The chain links TRBV19 to TRBJ2-1; D is undetermined. V lost 3 bases, J lost 4 bases, and 7 bases lay in between. The CDR3 loop spans 13 amino acids. Germline-derived CDR1 and CDR2 are LNHDA and SQIVND (reference sequence). The CDR3 nucleotides read TGTGCCAGTAGTATTGGTGTTTACAATGAGCAGTTCTTC. Its translation: CASSIGVYNEQFF.

This clone was counted once. The chain recombines TRBV30 with TRBJ1-2; maybe TRBD1 (5 bases). The CDR3 consists of 14 residues. The V gene lost 3 bases and the J gene lost 7 bases, with 18 bases spanning the gap. Germline V CDR1 and CDR2: GTSNPN, SVGIG (reference sequence). The DNA of the CDR3 is TGTGCCTGGAGGGCCAGGGAAGTCTTGGTTGGCTACACCTTC. It is translated as CAWRAREVLVGYTF.

V and J are TRBV6-9 and TRBJ1-6, with D perhaps TRBD1 (5 bases). V lost 3 bases to trimming and J lost 10 bases, with 16 bases between them. Per germline, CDR1 MNHGY and CDR2 SVAAGI. This CDR3 has 15 amino acids. The CDR3 sequence: CASSYSYVGRSPLHF. The CDR3 region has the DNA TGTGCCAGCAGTTACTCGTACGTGGGGCGATCACCCCTCCACTTT.

V is TRBV27 and J is TRBJ1-1, with a weak D call TRBD1 (6 bases). Germline V CDR1 and CDR2: MNHEY, SMNVEV (reference sequence). V shed 5 bases and J shed 4 bases, with 17 bases lying between them. The CDR3 runs to 15 residues. The DNA of the CDR3 is TGTGCCAGCAGTCGGCCAATGGGGGGCGGCACTGAAGCTTTCTTT. Its protein is CASSRPMGGGTEAFF.

The chain has TRBV28 and TRBJ2-7; 7 nucleotides match TRBD1. CDR3 length: 12 residues. V shed 9 bases, J shed 2 bases, and the junction held 4 bases outside the gene matches. The germline V gene has CDR1 MDHEN and CDR2 SYDVKM. DNA of the CDR3: TGTGCCAGTCGACAGGGAACCTACGAGCAGTACTTC. Translation gives CASRQGTYEQYF.

The chain employs TRBV13 and TRBJ1-4; D not certain. The CDR3 is 16 amino acids. Germline lookup yields CDR1 PRHDT and CDR2 FYEKMQ (reference sequence). Trimming removed 2 bases from V and 7 bases from J, with 17 bases in between. Here the CDR3 DNA reads TGTGCCAGCAGCTTATCATATTTGGGAGTTGTTGAAAAACTGTTTTTT. As protein: CASSLSYLGVVEKLFF.

The chain carries TRBV5-5 and TRBJ1-1; TRBD1 might be the D (6 bases). This CDR3 is 14 amino acids long. V was trimmed by 4 bases and J by 6 bases, leaving 16 bases between them. Germline assignment: CDR1 SGHKS and CDR2 YYEKEE (reference sequence). CDR3 in amino acids: CASSLDSGVAEAFF. In DNA form, the CDR3 reads TGTGCCAGCAGCCTGGACAGCGGGGTGGCTGAAGCTTTCTTT.

J is TRBJ2-7 and V is TRBV6-1; no definite D call. This CDR3 comprises 14 residues. Germline CDR1 MNHNS, CDR2 SASEGT. V lost 8 bases and J lost 3, with 17 bases in between. CDR3 region: CASPLDGKNYEQYF. The CDR3 DNA sequence: TGTGCCAGCCCGTTGGACGGCAAGAACTACGAGCAGTACTTC.

The J gene is TRBJ1-1, the V gene TRBV5-6; the D gene is possibly TRBD1 (5 bases). Germline lookup yields CDR1 SGHDT and CDR2 YYEEEE. This CDR3 is built from 16 residues. Trimming took 4 bases from V and 1 from J, leaving 17 bases between them. CDR3 nucleotide sequence: TGTGCCAGCAGCCGTACGCCGACAGTTACGAACACTGAAGCTTTCTTT. It translates to CASSRTPTVTNTEAFF.